The sample holds many counts of the clone carrying this T cell receptor beta chain. TCRdb re-called the RT-PCR reads through MiXCR, storing one row per CDR3 protein. The sample has almost 700,000 distinct CDR3 sequences, 12% to 15% seen once. V was clipped by 3 bases and J by 7 bases; unmatched bases: 14. Per germline, CDR1 KGHDR and CDR2 SFDVKD. The CDR3 runs 17 residues. The rearrangement joins TRBV24-1 to TRBJ1-2; 9 nucleotides agree with TRBD1. This clonotype was sampled from a female donor in good health, serving as a healthy control. The sequenced sample was memory CD4+ T cells from blood. The CDR3: CATSDPSVPGQGGGYTF. The CDR3 region has the DNA TGTGCCACCAGTGATCCGTCCGTCCCGGGACAGGGCGGTGGCTACACCTTC.